This T cell receptor (beta chain) comes out of a study of shared clonotypes between healthy human individuals. Using immunoSEQ multiplex PCR, the repertoire was profiled, and TCRdb retains in-frame clones only, with some absent. The data contain approximately 350,000 clones, approximately 79% of them singletons. Turning to this clone: The antigen is unknown.

The CDR3 contains 16 residues. V trimming: 4 bases; J trimming: 2 bases; junction bases outside the gene matches: 10. In germline, CDR1 is MNHEY, CDR2 SMNVEV (reference sequence). Whole-study results and caveats: Rarefaction indicated that sorted-subset sequencing remained incomplete although depth was large.

Sequenced: memory CD4+ T cells sorted from blood. Sample subset: CD45RA-negative fraction. The sequence came from a man aged 25-45 years in good health. The chain carries TRBV27 and TRBJ2-7, with TRBD2 identical over 8 bases. The CDR3, as DNA: TGTGCCAGCAGTTGGGGATGGAATAGCGGGACCTACGAGCAGTACTTC. It encodes CASSWGWNSGTYEQYF.